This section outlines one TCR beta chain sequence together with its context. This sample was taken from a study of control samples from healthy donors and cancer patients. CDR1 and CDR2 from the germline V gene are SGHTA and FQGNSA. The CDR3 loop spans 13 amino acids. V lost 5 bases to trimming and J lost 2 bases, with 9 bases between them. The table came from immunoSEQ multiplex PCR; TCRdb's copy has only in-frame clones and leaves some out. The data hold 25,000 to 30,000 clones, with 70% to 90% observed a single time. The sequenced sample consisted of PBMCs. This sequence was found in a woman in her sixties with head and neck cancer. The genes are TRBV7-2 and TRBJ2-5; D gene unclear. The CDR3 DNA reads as TGTGCCAGCAGCAAGACGGTACAAGAGACCCAGTACTTC. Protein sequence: CASSKTVQETQYF.